The rows below give T cell receptor beta chains drawn from one sample of a study of T cells in localized non-small cell lung cancer. The data were produced by immunoSEQ multiplex PCR, yet TCRdb's version contains in-frame clones alone and is incomplete. Among tens of thousands of clones listed, about nine tenths were seen once. Sequencing used peripheral blood, obtained before any cancer treatment. The receptors stem from a man aged 35-75 years with stage I squamous cell lung carcinoma. CDR3s include the opening cysteine and the closing phenylalanine or tryptophan. A D gene is named only where the DNA matches it firmly. The listing skips clone size in some rows; elsewhere it reads once, few, many or a size class.

size: -
D: TRBD1
V: TRBV11-2
J: TRBJ1-2
DNA: TGTGCCAGCAGCTCTTACAGGGGGCGCGGGTATGGCTACACCTTC
CDR3: CASSSYRGRGYGYTF

size: -
D: -
V: TRBV6-5
J: TRBJ1-6
DNA: TGTGCCAGCAGTCGGATGTCCTATAATTCACCCCTCCACTTT
CDR3: CASSRMSYNSPLHF

size: -
D: TRBD2
V: TRBV10-3
J: TRBJ2-1
DNA: TGTGCCATCAGGGACGGGACTAGCGGGGGAAATGAGCAGTTCTTC
CDR3: CAIRDGTSGGNEQFF

size: -
D: -
V: TRBV10-2
J: TRBJ2-7
DNA: TGCGCCAGCGGCAAGAAGCCCCCCTACGAGCAGTACTTC
CDR3: CASGKKPPYEQYF

size: -
D: -
V: TRBV15
J: TRBJ2-7
DNA: TGTGCCACCAGCAGAGAGGCTACTACCTACGAGCAGTACTTC
CDR3: CATSREATTYEQYF

size: -
D: -
V: TRBV13
J: TRBJ1-1
DNA: TGTGCCAGCAGCTTAGTCAACACTGAAGCTTTCTTT
CDR3: CASSLVNTEAFF

size: -
D: TRBD1
V: TRBV4-2
J: TRBJ1-1
DNA: TGTGCCAGCAGCCAAGGGACAGGGAGAACTGAAGCTTTCTTT
CDR3: CASSQGTGRTEAFF

size: -
D: -
V: TRBV6-4
J: TRBJ2-6
DNA: TGTGCCAGCAGTGACAAGTCTGGGGCCAACGTCCTGACTTTC
CDR3: CASSDKSGANVLTF

size: -
D: -
V: TRBV7-8
J: TRBJ1-3
DNA: TGTGCCAGCAGCTTAGGCGAGCGTGGAAACACCATATATTTT
CDR3: CASSLGERGNTIYF

size: -
D: -
V: TRBV10-3
J: TRBJ2-3
DNA: TGTGCCACCCAAACAGGGAACGCAGATACGCAGTATTTT
CDR3: CATQTGNADTQYF

size: -
D: TRBD1
V: TRBV28
J: TRBJ1-3
DNA: TGTGCCAGCAGTAGAAGGGCACAGGGGAGTGGAAACACCATATATTTT
CDR3: CASSRRAQGSGNTIYF

size: once
D: -
V: TRBV10-2
J: TRBJ2-1
DNA: TGCGCCAGCAGTGACGGTCTAGGCCCTAGAGAGGCGAACAATGAGCAGTTCTTC
CDR3: CASSDGLGPREANNEQFF

size: -
D: -
V: TRBV30
J: TRBJ2-3
DNA: TGTGCCCGCGGCAGGGGTCCAACAGATACGCAGTATTTT
CDR3: CARGRGPTDTQYF

size: -
D: -
V: TRBV7-9
J: TRBJ1-5
DNA: TGTGCCAGCAGCCCCCGTGCAGGGGGCAATCAGCCCCAGCATTTT
CDR3: CASSPRAGGNQPQHF

size: -
D: TRBD1
V: TRBV6-6
J: TRBJ2-7
DNA: TGTGCCAGCAGCTTCCCGGGACAGGGCTTGTACGAGCAGTACTTC
CDR3: CASSFPGQGLYEQYF

size: -
D: -
V: TRBV19
J: TRBJ2-7
DNA: TGTGCCAGTAGTATGCAGGGCCACGAGCAGTACTTC
CDR3: CASSMQGHEQYF

size: -
D: -
V: TRBV27
J: TRBJ1-6
DNA: TGTGCCAGCAGTTTATACTCGGATAATTCACCCCTCCACTTT
CDR3: CASSLYSDNSPLHF

size: -
D: -
V: TRBV10-2
J: TRBJ2-2
DNA: TGCGCCAGCGGGGGGCTAACCGGGGAGCTGTTTTTT
CDR3: CASGGLTGELFF

size: -
D: -
V: TRBV4-2
J: TRBJ1-4
DNA: TGTGCCAGCAGCCACGCTAATGAAAAACTGTTTTTT
CDR3: CASSHANEKLFF

size: -
D: -
V: TRBV29-1
J: TRBJ1-6
DNA: TGCAGCGTTGATCAGTCAGGCAGTAATTCACCCCTCCACTTT
CDR3: CSVDQSGSNSPLHF

size: -
D: -
V: TRBV2
J: TRBJ1-2
DNA: TGTGCCAGCAGTAAGATCGTGGAGGCTTTGGGGAGCTATGGCTACACCTTC
CDR3: CASSKIVEALGSYGYTF

size: -
D: TRBD1
V: TRBV28
J: TRBJ1-6
DNA: TGTGCCAGCAGCTCCCGGGACAGGGGGAGCTATTCACCCCTCCACTTT
CDR3: CASSSRDRGSYSPLHF

size: -
D: TRBD1
V: TRBV10-3
J: TRBJ1-2
DNA: TGTGCCAGCAGCCTCAAGACAGGGGTGGGAAGCTATGGCTACACCTTC
CDR3: CASSLKTGVGSYGYTF

size: -
D: -
V: TRBV4-1
J: TRBJ2-7
DNA: TGCGCCAGCAGCCAAGCCCCCGGCGGGCCGCAGTACTTC
CDR3: CASSQAPGGPQYF

size: -
D: TRBD2
V: TRBV19
J: TRBJ2-2
DNA: TGTGCCAGTAGTATCTTAGCGGGGCACACCGGGGAGCTGTTTTTT
CDR3: CASSILAGHTGELFF

size: -
D: -
V: TRBV5-1
J: TRBJ1-4
DNA: TGCGCCAGCAGCGCCACCGGGACACCAAATAATGAAAAACTGTTTTTT
CDR3: CASSATGTPNNEKLFF

size: -
D: -
V: TRBV4-3
J: TRBJ1-4
DNA: TGCGCCAGCAGCCAAGGGGTCAGGGAAACTGAAAAACTGTTTTTT
CDR3: CASSQGVRETEKLFF

size: -
D: TRBD1
V: TRBV6-5
J: TRBJ1-2
DNA: TGTGCCAGCAGTTACTCAGGGGGCAGCTATGGCTACACCTTC
CDR3: CASSYSGGSYGYTF

size: -
D: -
V: TRBV5-1
J: TRBJ1-6
DNA: TGCGCCAGCAGCTTTGATTATAATTCACCCCTCCACTTT
CDR3: CASSFDYNSPLHF

size: -
D: -
V: TRBV4-1
J: TRBJ1-5
DNA: TGCGCCAGCAGCCTTGTGGGGCCCGAACAGCCCCAGCATTTT
CDR3: CASSLVGPEQPQHF

size: -
D: TRBD1
V: TRBV7-2
J: TRBJ2-7
DNA: TGTGCCAGCAGCCCACCGGGACAGGGGTACGAGCAGTACTTC
CDR3: CASSPPGQGYEQYF

size: once
D: -
V: TRBV5-6
J: TRBJ1-1
DNA: TGTGCCAGCAGCTTGGACGTGTACACTGAAGCTTTCTTT
CDR3: CASSLDVYTEAFF

size: -
D: TRBD1
V: TRBV19
J: TRBJ1-3
DNA: TGTGCCAGTAGTATGAGGGGGACAGGGTCCTCTGGAAACACCATATATTTT
CDR3: CASSMRGTGSSGNTIYF

size: -
D: TRBD1
V: TRBV5-6
J: TRBJ1-3
DNA: TGTGCCAGCAGCCTACCAGGGGGACCTGGAAACACCATATATTTT
CDR3: CASSLPGGPGNTIYF

size: -
D: TRBD2
V: TRBV5-4
J: TRBJ2-5
DNA: TGTGCCAGCAGCCCCTCGTTTGGGCGGGGGGCCGCACAAGAGACCCAGTACTTC
CDR3: CASSPSFGRGAAQETQYF

size: -
D: TRBD1
V: TRBV5-1
J: TRBJ1-2
DNA: TGCGCCAGCAGCTGGGACAGGGACCCGATCGTGGGTGGCTACACCTTC
CDR3: CASSWDRDPIVGGYTF

size: -
D: TRBD1
V: TRBV6-1
J: TRBJ1-1
DNA: TGTGCCAGCCAGACAGGGGGCACTGAAGCTTTCTTT
CDR3: CASQTGGTEAFF

size: -
D: -
V: TRBV7-2
J: TRBJ2-2
DNA: TGTGCCAGCAGCTTAGTCGGACCCACCGGGGAGCTGTTTTTT
CDR3: CASSLVGPTGELFF

size: -
D: TRBD1
V: TRBV6-5
J: TRBJ1-4
DNA: TGTGCCAGCAGACAGGGGATGGTAACTAATGAAAAACTGTTTTTT
CDR3: CASRQGMVTNEKLFF

size: -
D: -
V: TRBV2
J: TRBJ1-6
DNA: TGTGCCAGCAGGGCTGACAGTGCGGGCCCCCTCCACTTT
CDR3: CASRADSAGPLHF

size: -
D: -
V: TRBV6-5
J: TRBJ1-5
DNA: TGTGCCAGCAGGTCGACACTTAGCAATCAGCCCCAGCATTTT
CDR3: CASRSTLSNQPQHF

size: -
D: -
V: TRBV5-1
J: TRBJ2-3
DNA: TGCGCCAGCAGCTCGCCAGGGGCCCCTAGCACAGATACGCAGTATTTT
CDR3: CASSSPGAPSTDTQYF

size: -
D: -
V: TRBV7-7
J: TRBJ2-1
DNA: TGTGCCAGCAGCTTAACGGGACGGTCCAGCGATGAGCAGTTCTTC
CDR3: CASSLTGRSSDEQFF

size: -
D: -
V: TRBV7-2
J: TRBJ1-3
DNA: TGTGCCAGCAGCTTGTCCCCGGGCCGAGTTGGAAACACCATATATTTT
CDR3: CASSLSPGRVGNTIYF

size: -
D: -
V: TRBV6-5
J: TRBJ1-3
DNA: TGTGCCAGCAGCCGGGAGTTAGCTGGAAACACCATATATTTT
CDR3: CASSRELAGNTIYF

size: -
D: TRBD2
V: TRBV5-1
J: TRBJ2-1
DNA: TGCGCCAGCAGCCCGGGGGGGCAGAATGAGCAGTTCTTC
CDR3: CASSPGGQNEQFF

size: -
D: -
V: TRBV6-1
J: TRBJ1-4
DNA: TGTGCCGTAACTCAAGTTGGGGGTGAAAAACTGTTTTTT
CDR3: CAVTQVGGEKLFF

size: few
D: TRBD1
V: TRBV6-1
J: TRBJ2-7
DNA: TGTGCCAGCAATCTCCTTCCCGGGACAGCTCTGAAGCAGTACTTC
CDR3: CASNLLPGTALKQYF

size: once
D: -
V: TRBV6-1
J: TRBJ2-3
DNA: TGTGCCAGCAGTTCCGGGACCCGACTCTTTCCGCAGTATTTT
CDR3: CASSSGTRLFPQYF

size: -
D: -
V: TRBV5-1
J: TRBJ1-1
DNA: TGCGCCAGCAGCTTACGACTGAACACTGAAGCTTTCTTT
CDR3: CASSLRLNTEAFF